The rows below give T cell receptor beta chains drawn from one sample of a study of Graves' ophthalmopathy and Graves' hyperthyroidism. TCRdb recomputed calls from the multiplex PCR reads with MiXCR, one row per CDR3 protein. The table has hundreds of thousands of distinct CDR3 sequences, roughly 20% seen once. The sequenced material came from peripheral blood. The receptor set was obtained from a woman aged 18-30 years with stable Graves' hyperthyroidism. Each CDR3 is given without its conserved first and last residue. D genes are given only for firm matches. The listing skips clone size in some rows; elsewhere it reads once, few, many or a size class.

j_call clone_size v_call d_call cdr3_aa
TRBJ1-6 many TRBV20-1 TRBD1 SASYGQGLNSPLH
TRBJ1-5 few TRBV12-3/TRBV12-4 TRBD1 ASSLGTAQPQH
TRBJ2-7 many TRBV29-1 NA SAGPGSSTEQY
TRBJ1-1 NA TRBV28 NA ASRTAMNTEAF
TRBJ2-4 many TRBV11-2 NA ASSLVMAGGSVQY
TRBJ1-2 NA TRBV20-1 NA GARDRRRGGGYT
TRBJ1-2 once TRBV27 TRBD1 ASSLYGTGLGYT
TRBJ2-2 NA TRBV2 NA ASRVGIRNTGELF
TRBJ2-2 many TRBV6-1 TRBD1 ASRRRGTGTTGELF
TRBJ2-5 NA TRBV25-1 TRBD1 ASSGYRGRIKETQY
TRBJ1-2 many TRBV27 NA ASSLHARGANYGYT
TRBJ2-2 many TRBV29-1 TRBD1 SVGTGQRTGELF
TRBJ1-1 many TRBV7-2 NA ASSPGGLNTEAF
TRBJ2-7 many TRBV6-1 NA ASSEVGGAGSYEQY
TRBJ1-1 NA TRBV28 NA ASSFVWGPRNTEAF
TRBJ2-7 many TRBV11-2 NA ATRRSTYEQY
TRBJ2-7 many TRBV29-1 NA SVEEVGSRYEQY
TRBJ2-2 many TRBV7-8 TRBD2 ASSLTRSSGSSGELF
TRBJ2-5 NA TRBV20-1 TRBD2 SAPPAQTSGGAETQY
TRBJ2-7 NA TRBV7-8 NA ASSRGNLYEQY
TRBJ1-3 few TRBV3-1 TRBD1 ASSRDGRGNTIY
TRBJ2-4 many TRBV28 NA ASRGAEAAKNIQY
TRBJ1-2 many TRBV6-2/TRBV6-3 NA ASEELANYGYT
TRBJ1-5 few TRBV28 TRBD1 ASSLRSFRGSNQPQH
TRBJ1-1 many TRBV11-2 TRBD1 ASSSRGQRNTEAF
TRBJ2-7 few TRBV30 TRBD1 AWKTGGGSYEQY
TRBJ2-5 NA TRBV6-1 NA ASSEEGRVAGGETQY
TRBJ2-7 NA TRBV18 NA ASATGGSNEQY
TRBJ2-5 many TRBV19 TRBD2 ASSILAGGRETQY
TRBJ2-5 many TRBV20-1 TRBD2 SARDPLLAGAKTQY
TRBJ2-7 many TRBV7-9 NA ASSLGTVGGYEQY
TRBJ1-3 many TRBV6-5 NA ATGTRIGNTIY
TRBJ2-5 many TRBV24-1 NA ATSDLPGVETQY
TRBJ1-5 few TRBV6-5 NA ASSSQGDPWPQH
TRBJ1-6 NA TRBV28 TRBD1 ASSLSGTGVESPLH
TRBJ1-1 many TRBV27 TRBD1 ASSLSPDRVGEAF
TRBJ1-4 NA TRBV6-1 NA ASSLHGLNEKLF
TRBJ2-2 many TRBV20-1 TRBD2 SARDRLAGWAWNTGELF
TRBJ2-2 many TRBV27 TRBD2 ASSLIAGAANTGELF
TRBJ1-6 many TRBV7-2 NA ASRLGGANSPLH
TRBJ1-2 many TRBV6-5 NA ASSFRGPGPTT
TRBJ1-1 many TRBV29-1 NA SVLGTEAF
TRBJ1-1 NA TRBV12-3/TRBV12-4 NA ASTLHGVPEAF
TRBJ1-2 NA TRBV29-1 NA SVETSWDGYT
TRBJ2-7 many TRBV6-5 TRBD1 ASTTRTGPIYEQY
TRBJ2-7 many TRBV20-1 NA SASGGHEQY
TRBJ2-7 many TRBV12-3/TRBV12-4 NA ASSFGSPYEQY
TRBJ1-5 NA TRBV28 NA ASSYRNWGQQNQPQH
TRBJ1-6 many TRBV2 NA ASSAKRGRRSPLH
TRBJ2-4 many TRBV7-9 TRBD1 ASSRHYGTGGSVQY
TRBJ2-7 many TRBV6-5 TRBD2 ASSYSFPTSGITYEQY
TRBJ1-2 many TRBV7-2 TRBD1 ASSLAGGGFYGYT
TRBJ2-2 many TRBV12-3/TRBV12-4 NA ASSHEAGSGELF
TRBJ2-7 many TRBV7-9 TRBD1 ASGHGTGVHEQY